Listed here are 14 T cell receptor beta chains from one sample, sequenced in a study of blood T cell repertoires in COVID-19. Sequencing used immunoSEQ multiplex PCR; TCRdb keeps in-frame clones, though not all of them. Of hundreds of thousands of clones in the sample, more than 75% were seen once. The sequenced sample consisted of PBMCs or T cells enriched from blood (not recorded which). The receptors originated from a woman aged 25-40 years who had recovered from COVID-19.

This clone appeared a single time. V is TRBV24-1 and J is TRBJ2-7; D is unresolved. Trimming took 2 bases from V and 3 from J, leaving 7 bases between them. The CDR3 is 13 amino acids. Germline V gene sequence: CDR1 KGHDR, CDR2 SFDVKD. The CDR3 bases are TGTGCCACCAGTGATTCCCCCGGCTACGAGCAGTACTTC. Protein sequence: CATSDSPGYEQYF.

Notes on this clone: At one end the junction does not follow the germline gene, possibly because of a read error. The chain combines TRBV27 with TRBJ2-2; D not resolved. This CDR3 has 13 residues. Germline CDR1 and CDR2: MNHEY and SMNVEV (reference sequence). In DNA form, the CDR3 reads TGTGCCAGCAGTATATCGGTCAGCGGGGAGCTGTTTTTT. Translated, it gives CASSISVSGELFF.

The J gene is TRBJ1-2, the V gene TRBV3-1 (or the pseudogene TRBV3-2); TRBD1 aligns across 11 bases. V dropped 4 bases and J dropped 6; count of bases not matched to a gene: 13. Germline V gene data show CDR1 as LGHDT and CDR2 as YNNKEL (reference sequence). The CDR3 runs to 17 residues. Here the CDR3 DNA reads TGTGCCAGCAGCCTGAGGGACAGGGGGTGGGCCGGCCATGGCTACACCTTC. As protein: CASSLRDRGWAGHGYTF.

The chain combines TRBV7-8 with TRBJ1-5; possibly TRBD1 for D (6 bases). Germline V gene sequence: CDR1 SGHVS, CDR2 FQNEAQ. V shed 5 bases and J shed 4 bases, with 15 bases lying between them. The CDR3 is made up of 15 amino acids. CDR3 amino acids: CASSQERDNNQPQHF. The DNA for the CDR3 is TGTGCCAGCAGCCAAGAGCGGGACAATAATCAGCCCCAGCATTTT. Looking up the rest from reference TRBV7-8 and TRBJ1-5 gives the full variable domain: GAGVSQSPRYKVAKRGQDVALRCDPISGHVSLFWYQQALGQGPEFLTYFQNEAQLDKSGLPSDRFFAERPEGSVSTLKIQRTQQEDSAVYLCASSQERDNNQPQHFGDGTRLSIL.

This clone was observed a single time. This chain joins TRBV5-1 and TRBJ1-4; tentatively, D is TRBD1 (6 bases). The CDR3 runs 14 residues. The V end lost 5 bases, the J end lost 3 bases, and 11 bases lay between the germline ends. Looked up from germline, CDR1 is SGHRS and CDR2 is YFSETQ. CDR3 sequence reads: CASSWGLANEKLFF. Written as DNA, the CDR3 is TGCGCCAGCAGTTGGGGGCTCGCTAATGAAAAACTGTTTTTT.

This chain links TRBV5-6 with TRBJ2-1; 7 nucleotides match TRBD2. The CDR3 has 15 amino acids. The V and J ends lost 2 bases and 1 base, in that order; junction bases with no gene match: 3. Germline loops: CDR1 SGHDT, CDR2 YYEEEE. In DNA form, the CDR3 reads TGTGCCAGCAGCTTACCCGGGGGGTCCTACAATGAGCAGTTCTTC. It translates to CASSLPGGSYNEQFF.

This clone occurred a few times. V usage is TRBV18 and J usage is TRBJ2-7; 9 bases fit TRBD1. V lost 0 bases to trimming and J lost 6 bases; unmatched junction nucleotides: 9. Germline CDR1 is KGHSH and CDR2 is LQKENI. The length of the CDR3 is 16 residues. DNA of the CDR3: TGTGCCAGCTCACCACCAAAGGGACAGGGCCCATCCGAGCAGTACTTC. Translating it yields CASSPPKGQGPSEQYF.

The chain couples TRBV5-4 to TRBJ2-2; D is possibly TRBD1 (6 bases). This CDR3 region has 16 residues. Trimming pared 4 bases from V and 4 bases from J, leaving 17 bases between. The germline CDR1 and CDR2 sequences are SGHNT and YYREEE (reference sequence). In DNA, the CDR3 is TGTGCCAGCAGCACCATCTTGGGGGCAGGCACCGGGGAGCTGTTTTTT. As protein: CASSTILGAGTGELFF. Combining the CDR3 with reference TRBV5-4 and TRBJ2-2 gives the whole variable domain ETGVTQSPTHLIKTRGQQVTLRCSSQSGHNTVSWYQQALGQGPQFIFQYYREEENGRGNFPPRFSGLQFPNYSSELNVNALELDDSALYLCASSTILGAGTGELFFGEGSRLTVL.

The chain combines TRBV14 with TRBJ1-2; possible D gene TRBD1, 6 bases. The CDR3 spans 14 residues. Germline V gene sequence: CDR1 SGHDN, CDR2 FVKESK. Trimming shortened V by 3 bases and J by 3 bases, and 11 bases separated the two germline ends. This chain's CDR3 is CASSQVQGYYGYTF. CDR3 DNA: TGTGCCAGCAGCCAGGTCCAGGGGTACTATGGCTACACCTTC.

This chain links TRBV5-4 with TRBJ2-5; D not certain. Germline CDR1 and CDR2: SGHNT and YYREEE (reference sequence). The CDR3 length is 16 residues. Deletions cut 0 bases from V and 2 bases from J, with 14 bases between. The CDR3 sequence: CASSLDPLRQQETQYF. The CDR3 coding sequence is TGTGCCAGCAGCTTGGACCCCCTTCGCCAGCAAGAGACCCAGTACTTC.

The V gene is TRBV9, the J gene TRBJ2-3; the D is unclear. Germline lookup yields CDR1 SGDLS and CDR2 YYNGEE. Trimming shortened V by 1 base and J by 0 bases, and 12 bases separated the two germline ends. CDR3 length: 16 residues. CDR3 sequence: CASSVIPGGSTDTQYF. DNA of the CDR3: TGTGCCAGCAGCGTAATACCGGGTGGGAGCACAGATACGCAGTATTTT.

The V and J genes are TRBV2 and TRBJ1-2; possible D gene TRBD1, 5 bases. The CDR3 runs to 13 residues. Germline CDR1 reads SNHLY; CDR2 reads FYNNEI. V was pared by 2 bases and J by 7 bases, with 11 bases between. Written as DNA, the CDR3 is TGTGCCAGCAGTGAAAGGGGTGGTGTTGGCTACACCTTC. It yields the protein CASSERGGVGYTF.

Here the CDR3 reads CASSQGRGRNEQFF. The CDR3 region has the DNA TGTGCCAGCAGCCAAGGGAGGGGCCGGAATGAGCAGTTCTTC. The chain is built from TRBV3-1 (or the pseudogene TRBV3-2) and TRBJ2-1; D is perhaps TRBD2 (6 bases). V gave up 1 base and J gave up 7 bases, with 11 bases separating them. Germline lookup yields CDR1 LGHDT and CDR2 YNNKEL (reference sequence). The CDR3 totals 14 residues.

The rearrangement joins TRBV29-1 to TRBJ2-1; perhaps TRBD1 as D (5 bases). The germline V gene has CDR1 SQVTM and CDR2 ANQGSEA. Trimming cost V 1 base and J 7 bases, with 11 bases left between them. This CDR3 spans 13 amino acids. The CDR3: CSVEVQEGNEQFF. CDR3 nucleotide sequence: TGCAGCGTTGAAGTACAGGAAGGGAATGAGCAGTTCTTC.